In this sample, the clone carrying this T cell receptor (beta chain) turned up once. These data are taken from a study of cytomegalovirus exposure and HLA in healthy donors. With 60 Vbeta and 13 Jbeta primers, the PCR was carried out. The protocol was immunoSEQ multiplex PCR, while the TCRdb copy is restricted to in-frame clones and leaves out a portion. The top ten clones hold roughly 4.5% of a sample with 88,000 or so clones, under 65% of them seen once. This TCR was recovered from a male donor in good health and CMV-seropositive. Sequences were obtained from PBMCs.

The CDR3 spells CASKLAGVTGELFF. The CDR3 DNA reads as TGTGCCAGCAAACTAGCGGGAGTCACCGGGGAGCTGTTTTTT. The rearrangement uses TRBV6-5 and TRBJ2-2; 11 bases line up with TRBD2. V gave up 7 bases and J gave up 4 bases; unmatched junction bases: 2. The germline V gene has CDR1 MNHEY and CDR2 SVGAGI. This CDR3 has 14 residues.